This TCR beta chain was captured by sequencing in a study of breast tumors, draining lymph nodes, adjacent tissues. Study-level points and caveats: Compared with basal-like, luminal-like tumors shared significantly more repertoire with nontumor tissue. The lymph node origin of tumor T cells was framed as consistent with a hypothesis, not demonstrated. The data were judged consistent with most tumor T cells coming from lymph node and expanding in tumor. Tumor repertoires ranked between lymph nodes and nontumor tissue in diversity, with V and J gene preferences.

Breast cancer patients provided tissue from their axillary draining lymph nodes. This clonotype was counted at least ten times. Its specificity is not known. Germline CDR1 is MNHNY and CDR2 is SVGAGI (reference sequence). Trimming cost V 2 bases and J 0 bases, with 2 bases left between them. The CDR3 is made up of 13 amino acids. TCRdb reprocessed the multiplex PCR reads via MiXCR and lists one record per CDR3 protein. The table lists some 97,000 distinct CDR3 sequences, over 20% of them singletons. The chain has TRBV6-6 and TRBJ1-3; D is ambiguous. The source material was axillary lymph node tissue. The origin of this receptor is a female donor with breast cancer. Some clones in this sample may be carry-over from other donors' samples. CDR3 amino acids: CASSYPSGNTIYF. Written as DNA, the CDR3 is TGTGCCAGCAGTTACCCCTCTGGAAACACCATATATTTT.